These 32 T cell receptor beta chains came from one sample sequenced in a study of cytomegalovirus exposure and HLA in healthy donors. With 60 Vbeta and 13 Jbeta primers, the PCR was carried out. Using immunoSEQ multiplex PCR, the repertoire was profiled, and TCRdb retains in-frame clones only, with some absent. Of 150,000 to 200,000 clones in the sample, 75% to 90% were seen once. Input material: PBMCs. The receptors derive from a girl aged 2-9 years in good health and CMV-seropositive.

The chain links TRBV30 to TRBJ2-1; possibly TRBD1 for D (6 bases). Germline CDR1 is GTSNPN and CDR2 is SVGIG (reference sequence). The CDR3 contains 16 residues. Deletions cut 3 bases from V and 0 bases from J, with 15 bases between. The CDR3 region has the DNA TGTGCCTGGAGGGCCCCTACAGGGCGCTCCTACAATGAGCAGTTCTTC. It codes for CAWRAPTGRSYNEQFF.

This sequence joins TRBV7-9 and TRBJ1-4; 10 nucleotides align to TRBD1. The V gene's germline CDR1 is SEHNR and CDR2 FQNEAQ (reference sequence). The CDR3 is 14 residues long. The ends lost 3 bases at V and 7 bases at J; junction bases unmatched: 2. Here the CDR3 reads CASSLGQGFEKLFF. CDR3 coding DNA: TGTGCCAGCAGCTTGGGACAGGGGTTTGAAAAACTGTTTTTT.

In DNA form, the CDR3 reads TGCAGCGTTGTAGGGGGAGAAGAGACCCAGTACTTC. Protein sequence: CSVVGGEETQYF. V gene TRBV29-1 combines with J gene TRBJ2-5; weak D call: TRBD1 (6 bases). V lost 4 bases and J 3 bases, leaving 9 bases between the germline ends. Germline CDR1 is SQVTM and CDR2 is ANQGSEA. CDR3 length: 12 residues.

This clone was detected only a few times. This chain links TRBV29-1 with TRBJ1-1; D is unclear. Per the germline V gene, CDR1 is SQVTM and CDR2 is ANQGSEA. This CDR3 is built from 11 residues. V was pared by 5 bases and J by 1 base, with 5 bases between. CDR3 loop: CSVFQNTEAFF. The CDR3 DNA is TGCAGCGTTTTCCAGAACACTGAAGCTTTCTTT.

The CDR3 DNA sequence: TGTGCCAGCAGTTCTCCGGGCCAAGGGGGAGATACGCAGTATTTT. It yields the protein CASSSPGQGGDTQYF. V usage is TRBV28 and J usage is TRBJ2-3; perhaps TRBD1 as D (6 bases). The CDR3 covers 15 residues. The germline V and J ends were trimmed by 4 bases and 5 bases, with 16 bases remaining between them. Germline V CDR1 and CDR2: MDHEN, SYDVKM.

This clone was seen only a few times. A read error may account for a junction end that differs from germline. The V and J genes are TRBV27 and TRBJ2-3; 7 bases match TRBD2. The CDR3 is 14 residues long. Germline V gives CDR1 MNHEY, CDR2 SMNVEV (reference sequence). The CDR3: CATSITSGTDTQYF. CDR3 nucleotide sequence: TGTGCCACCAGTATTACTAGCGGCACAGATACGCAGTATTTT.

J is TRBJ2-1 and V is TRBV7-8, with TRBD2 matching 11 bases. Trimming at V came to 5 bases and at J to 10 bases, leaving 13 bases not matched to a gene. Germline V gives CDR1 SGHVS, CDR2 FQNEAQ. This CDR3 region has 16 residues. In DNA form, the CDR3 reads TGTGCCAGCAGCACTCGACGACTAGCGGGAATTGGGGAGCAGTTCTTC. Translation: CASSTRRLAGIGEQFF.

This chain connects TRBV7-3 to TRBJ2-5, with no clear D. Germline V gives CDR1 SGHTA, CDR2 FQGTGA. The CDR3 length is 13 residues. V lost 2 bases to trimming and J lost 2 bases, with 6 bases between them. The chain's CDR3 is CASSLVVQETQYF. For the CDR3, the DNA is TGTGCCAGCAGCTTAGTAGTTCAAGAGACCCAGTACTTC.

The chain carries TRBV19 and TRBJ1-1; TRBD1 aligns across 11 bases. CDR3 length: 16 residues. Per germline, CDR1 LNHDA and CDR2 SQIVND (reference sequence). V dropped 5 bases and J dropped 3; count of bases not matched to a gene: 8. The CDR3 bases are TGTGCCAGTAGTCCCTGGGGACAGGGGGTGGACACTGAAGCTTTCTTT. This gives the protein CASSPWGQGVDTEAFF.

The chain joins TRBV4-2 to TRBJ2-5; D ambiguous. The J call may be wrong; the DNA end is better matched by TRBJ2-7. Per germline, CDR1 LGHNA and CDR2 YNFKEQ. This CDR3 comprises 12 residues. The CDR3 spells CASSRDPYEQYF. CDR3 in DNA: TGTGCCAGCAGCCGAGACCCCTACGAGCAGTACTTC.

In its sample, this clone was seen a few times. This chain joins TRBV18 and TRBJ2-7; no clear D gene. Trimming left V 1 base short and J 3 bases short, with 13 bases between. CDR3 length: 15 residues. Germline CDR1 KGHSH, CDR2 LQKENI. This CDR3 is CASSPQSGVSYEQYF. The DNA of the CDR3 is TGTGCCAGCTCACCACAGAGTGGTGTAAGCTACGAGCAGTACTTC.

The gene calls are TRBV7-3 and TRBJ2-5; 7 bases line up with TRBD2. Germline V gene lookup returns CDR1 SGHTA and CDR2 FQGTGA. This CDR3 comprises 17 residues. V trimming: 2 bases; J trimming: 1 base; junction bases outside the gene matches: 10. Here the CDR3 reads CASSLRLADTPQETQYF. In DNA form, the CDR3 reads TGTGCCAGCAGCTTACGGCTAGCGGACACCCCCCAAGAGACCCAGTACTTC.

The chain uses TRBV21-1 and TRBJ2-3; the D segment call TRBD2 is taken from the table without a DNA check. TRBV21-1 is a known pseudogene. This CDR3 is built from 18 residues. The DNA for the CDR3 is TGTGCCAGCAGCAAAAGACCCCAGCTAGCGGGCTTAGCAGATACGCAGTATTTT. This sequence encodes CASSKRPQLAGLADTQYF.

This clone was seen only once. V gene TRBV7-2 combines with J gene TRBJ2-7; a possible D gene is TRBD2 (6 bases). V was shortened by 1 base and J by 5 bases, with 9 bases between the two germline ends. CDR1 and CDR2 from the germline V gene are SGHTA and FQGNSA. The CDR3 consists of 13 residues. CDR3: CASSLVPGDEQYF. CDR3 in DNA: TGTGCCAGCAGCTTAGTCCCGGGGGACGAGCAGTACTTC.

The V call is TRBV4-1, the J call TRBJ1-2; 12 bases are shared with TRBD1. V gave up 0 bases and J gave up 2 bases; unmatched junction bases: 10. CDR3 length: 19 residues. The germline CDR1 and CDR2 sequences are MGHRA and YSYEKL. The chain's CDR3 is CASSQDVFGTGGQNYGYTF. As DNA, the CDR3 is TGCGCCAGCAGCCAAGATGTTTTCGGGACAGGGGGCCAAAACTATGGCTACACCTTC.

CDR3 nucleotides: TGTGCCAGCAGTCGACAGGGGGCATGGAATCAGCCCCAGCATTTT. This codes for CASSRQGAWNQPQHF. The chain links TRBV28 to TRBJ1-5, with 10 bases lining up with TRBD1. Unmatched junction bases numbered 5, after V lost 5 bases and J lost 4 bases. CDR1 is MDHEN, CDR2 SYDVKM, per germline. The CDR3 covers 15 residues.

The chain couples TRBV4-1 to TRBJ2-3; D is undetermined. Germline lookup yields CDR1 MGHRA and CDR2 YSYEKL. The CDR3 contains 16 residues. Trimming removed 4 bases at V and 2 bases at J, with 16 bases between. The CDR3 nucleotides are TGCGCCAGCAGCCCTGCTGACAAGCCGTCCACAGATACGCAGTATTTT. Amino acids: CASSPADKPSTDTQYF.

This clone showed up just a few times. V is TRBV2 and J is TRBJ2-1, with 8 bases matching TRBD2. Per germline, CDR1 SNHLY and CDR2 FYNNEI. CDR3 size: 16 residues. Unmatched junction bases numbered 13, after V lost 7 bases and J lost 5 bases. CDR3 sequence: CASTAMGGTRDNEQFF. CDR3 sequence (DNA): TGTGCCAGCACCGCCATGGGGGGGACTAGGGACAATGAGCAGTTCTTC.

The chain is built from TRBV28 and TRBJ2-5; 15 bases align to TRBD2. J lost 5 bases, V lost 6 bases, and 10 bases had no gene match. The germline CDR1 and CDR2 sequences are MDHEN and SYDVKM. This CDR3 region has 17 residues. CDR3 DNA: TGTGCCAGCAGCCCTTTGTGGGGGACTAGCGGGAGGGAGACCCAGTACTTC. Protein product: CASSPLWGTSGRETQYF.

The rearrangement uses TRBV6-1 and TRBJ2-1, with 8 positions matching TRBD1. This CDR3 is built from 17 residues. The germline V gene has CDR1 MNHNS and CDR2 SASEGT. With 0 bases clipped from V and 4 bases from J, the junction kept 8 bases outside the gene matches. As DNA, the CDR3 is TGTGCCAGCAGTGAAGCGCTATCAGGGACAGGTTACAATGAGCAGTTCTTC. It translates to CASSEALSGTGYNEQFF.

The rearrangement joins TRBV5-6 to TRBJ1-3; possibly TRBD1 for D (5 bases). The germline gives CDR1 SGHDT, CDR2 YYEEEE. The germline V and J ends were trimmed by 2 bases and 0 bases, with 9 bases remaining between them. The CDR3 has 15 amino acids. The DNA of the CDR3 is TGTGCCAGCAGCTTCGGGGGGAGCTCTGGAAACACCATATATTTT. Protein: CASSFGGSSGNTIYF.

A remark on this clone: At the DNA level, this CDR3 is encoded by other sequences in the same sample as well. CDR3 nucleotide sequence: TGCAGTGCTCCTAGGCAAGAGACCCAGTACTTC. Amino acids: CSAPRQETQYF. This chain links TRBV20-1 with TRBJ2-5; no clear D. This CDR3 is 11 amino acids long. The germline V gene has CDR1 DFQATT and CDR2 SNEGSKA (reference sequence). V was pared by 5 bases and J by 2 bases, with 6 bases between.

Only one count was recorded for this clone. J is TRBJ1-4 and V is TRBV4-1, with a tentative D call TRBD1 (6 bases). Deletions cut 6 bases from V and 0 bases from J, with 11 bases between. Looked up from germline, CDR1 is MGHRA and CDR2 is YSYEKL. The CDR3 loop spans 15 amino acids. CDR3 DNA sequence: TGCGCCAGCAGACGGACAGCCCCAACTAATGAAAAACTGTTTTTT. Protein product: CASRRTAPTNEKLFF.

The chain links TRBV2 to TRBJ2-5; 9 positions match TRBD1. Germline CDR1 reads SNHLY; CDR2 reads FYNNEI. V was pared by 0 bases and J by 3 bases, with 2 bases of the junction left unmatched. CDR3 length: 15 amino acids. CDR3 region: CASSEAGTGKETQYF. The CDR3 nucleotides read TGTGCCAGCAGTGAAGCGGGGACAGGGAAAGAGACCCAGTACTTC. The full variable domain, rest sourced from reference TRBV2 and TRBJ2-5, is EPEVTQTPSHQVTQMGQEVILRCVPISNHLYFYWYRQILGQKVEFLVSFYNNEISEKSEIFDDQFSVERPDGSNFTLKIRSTKLEDSAMYFCASSEAGTGKETQYFGPGTRLLVL.

In its sample, this clone was seen a few times. The chain is built from TRBV7-8 and TRBJ2-2; D unclear. The germline V gene has CDR1 SGHVS and CDR2 FQNEAQ. V lost 8 bases to trimming and J lost 5 bases, with 9 bases between them. CDR3 size: 12 residues. The CDR3 DNA follows: TGTGCCAGCTCCTTTGAGACCGGGGAGCTGTTTTTT. The encoded protein is CASSFETGELFF.

This sequence joins TRBV5-4 and TRBJ1-3; 7 nucleotides agree with TRBD1. The V gene end was trimmed by 4 bases and the J gene end by 2 bases; junction bases not matched to a gene: 3. CDR1 and CDR2 (germline): SGHNT, YYREEE (reference sequence). This CDR3 spans 14 amino acids. The CDR3 region is CASSLQGAGNTIYF. In nucleotides, the CDR3 is TGTGCCAGCAGCCTCCAGGGGGCTGGAAACACCATATATTTT.

The V call is TRBV28, the J call TRBJ1-2; a weak D match, TRBD1 (6 bases). CDR3 length: 15 amino acids. CDR1 and CDR2 (germline): MDHEN, SYDVKM. V was pared by 7 bases and J by 6 bases, with 21 bases between. CDR3 sequence: CASISSLRGRNGYTF. Here the CDR3 DNA reads TGTGCCAGCATTAGTTCTCTCAGGGGAAGGAATGGCTACACCTTC.

The chain is built from TRBV9 and TRBJ1-1; D gene uncertain. The CDR3 runs to 15 residues. The ends were cut back, 0 bases at V and 5 bases at J, with 14 bases in the middle. Germline V gene data show CDR1 as SGDLS and CDR2 as YYNGEE. In nucleotides, the CDR3 is TGTGCCAGCAGCGTAGCTACCGGACTGGAGACTGAAGCTTTCTTT. Its translation: CASSVATGLETEAFF.

DNA for the CDR3: TGTGCCAGCAGCGGGGCTAGCGGGAGAGAAAATGAGCAGTTCTTC. The encoded protein is CASSGASGRENEQFF. The V and J genes are TRBV11-3 and TRBJ2-1; TRBD2 aligns across 10 bases. The CDR3 totals 15 residues. J gave up 7 bases and V 5 bases, and 8 bases lay outside the gene matches. CDR1 is SGHNT and CDR2 is YENEEA in the germline V gene.

This clone came up once. V is TRBV27 and J is TRBJ1-4; D not resolved. V was cut by 4 bases and J by 5 bases, with 17 bases left in between. The CDR3 covers 16 residues. Per the germline V gene, CDR1 is MNHEY and CDR2 is SMNVEV (reference sequence). The CDR3, as DNA: TGTGCCAGCAGTTACAGACGGACGGTAGCGAATGAAAAACTGTTTTTT. Its translation is CASSYRRTVANEKLFF.

This clone was seen only a few times. This chain links TRBV10-3 with TRBJ1-1; perhaps TRBD1 as D (6 bases). This CDR3 spans 11 amino acids. Germline-derived CDR1 and CDR2 are ENHRY and SYGVKD. The V end lost 7 bases, the J end lost 4 bases, and 7 bases lay between the germline ends. The CDR3 reads CAITRGTEAFF. The CDR3 bases are TGTGCCATCACCAGGGGCACTGAAGCTTTCTTT.

This clone counts as medium-sized. This CDR3 reads CASSAGAGGAYEQYF. The CDR3 DNA reads as TGTGCCAGCAGCGCCGGGGCGGGAGGGGCCTACGAGCAGTACTTC. The V call is TRBV6-1, the J call TRBJ2-7; TRBD2 agrees at 9 bases. Germline-derived CDR1 and CDR2 are MNHNS and SASEGT. The CDR3 has 15 residues. The V and J ends lost 6 bases and 2 bases, in that order; junction bases with no gene match: 8.